Shown below are 8 T cell receptor beta chains from a single sample sequenced in a study of beta chain features in type 1 diabetes. Study outcomes and limitations: All four CD4+ subsets from Type 1 diabetes patients carried moderately but significantly shorter TCRB CDR3s.

The authors reverse transcribed all of the isolated RNA, so sequencing captured expressed TCRB transcripts. Sequenced by immunoSEQ multiplex PCR; TCRdb stores in-frame clones only, minus some. The sample records about 710,000 clones, about 14% being singletons. Their cognate antigens are unknown. The specimen was naive CD4+ T cells from blood. Source of these receptors: a man between 18 and 29 years old with type 1 diabetes.

This clone was seen a handful of times. The V and J genes are TRBV5-4 and TRBJ2-3; perhaps TRBD2 as D (6 bases). V lost 1 base, J lost 3 bases, and 15 bases lay in between. The CDR3 totals 16 residues. Germline V gives CDR1 SGHNT, CDR2 YYREEE (reference sequence). The CDR3 here is CASSLRDQSGTDTQYF. For the CDR3, the DNA is TGTGCCAGCAGCTTGCGGGACCAGAGCGGGACAGATACGCAGTATTTT. The variable domain in full, with the rest retrieved from reference TRBV5-4 and TRBJ2-3, is ETGVTQSPTHLIKTRGQQVTLRCSSQSGHNTVSWYQQALGQGPQFIFQYYREEENGRGNFPPRFSGLQFPNYSSELNVNALELDDSALYLCASSLRDQSGTDTQYFGPGTRLTVL.

This clone was detected a few times. The chain employs TRBV7-2 and TRBJ2-2; TRBD2 matches at 7 bases. This CDR3 has 17 amino acids. From germline, CDR1 is SGHTA and CDR2 FQGNSA. Trimming cost V 1 base and J 2 bases; bases outside gene matches: 7. The CDR3 reads CASSLGALAVNTGELFF. The CDR3 bases are TGTGCCAGCAGCTTAGGAGCTCTAGCGGTTAACACCGGGGAGCTGTTTTTT.

This chain joins TRBV27 and TRBJ1-5; a possible D gene is TRBD1 (6 bases). V dropped 5 bases and J dropped 1 base, with 9 bases sitting between them. The CDR3 extends over 14 amino acids. Germline-derived CDR1 and CDR2 are MNHEY and SMNVEV (reference sequence). CDR3 protein: CASSPRGSNQPQHF. The CDR3 DNA follows: TGTGCCAGCAGTCCGAGGGGGAGCAATCAGCCCCAGCATTTT.

This clone has a single count. V and J are TRBV23-1 and TRBJ2-1, with 8 bases lining up with TRBD1. TRBV23-1 qualifies as an ORF whose function is uncertain. The trim removed 1 base at V and 8 bases at J, leaving 7 bases unmatched. The CDR3 spans 15 residues. CDR3 DNA sequence: TGCGCCAGCAGTCAATTGGGCAGGGGGCGGGATGAGCAGTTCTTC. Its translation: CASSQLGRGRDEQFF.

V gene TRBV7-2 combines with J gene TRBJ2-1; 11 nucleotides line up with TRBD2. J was trimmed by 5 bases and V by 4 bases; bases with no gene match: 7. The germline gives CDR1 SGHTA, CDR2 FQGNSA. This CDR3 spans 16 amino acids. Here the CDR3 reads CASSSRRLAGNNEQFF. In DNA form, the CDR3 reads TGTGCCAGCAGCTCACGCCGACTAGCGGGGAACAATGAGCAGTTCTTC.

The chain has TRBV6-5 and TRBJ2-2; D is possibly TRBD2 (6 bases). The V gene's germline CDR1 is MNHEY and CDR2 SVGAGI. This CDR3 comprises 14 residues. The germline V and J ends were trimmed by 0 bases and 7 bases, with 9 bases remaining between them. The chain's CDR3 is CASSYSMGGGELFF. The CDR3 nucleotides are TGTGCCAGCAGTTACTCGATGGGGGGCGGGGAGCTGTTTTTT.

This clone turned up a few times. V is TRBV4-1 and J is TRBJ2-1; no reliable D call. The CDR3 covers 12 residues. V lost 4 bases and J lost 5, with 6 bases in between. CDR1 is MGHRA, CDR2 YSYEKL, per germline. The CDR3 region is CASSPLNNEQFF. CDR3 DNA sequence: TGCGCCAGCAGCCCCCTAAACAATGAGCAGTTCTTC.

This clone has more than one count but fewer than ten. The chain links TRBV5-4 to TRBJ2-1; 10 bases map to TRBD2. The CDR3 is made up of 15 amino acids. V lost 0 bases and J lost 8; bases outside the gene matches: 5. Germline lookup yields CDR1 SGHNT and CDR2 YYREEE (reference sequence). The CDR3 protein is CASSLASSGSHEQFF. The CDR3 nucleotides read TGTGCCAGCAGCTTGGCCTCTAGCGGGAGCCATGAGCAGTTCTTC.